This entry describes one T cell receptor (beta chain). This sample is part of a study of type 1 regulatory T cells. Study details: T-allo10 is a Tr1-enriched, alloantigen-specific CD4 T cell product made in vitro.

The V and J ends lost 1 base and 5 bases respectively, with 21 bases between them. CDR1 is SGHVS and CDR2 is FQNEAQ in the germline V gene. The CDR3 consists of 17 residues. Each CDR3 protein is one row after TCRdb ran MiXCR on the reads. The sample records around 88,000 distinct CDR3 sequences, 25% to 40% being singletons. Input material: CD4+ T cells, either the whole sample or a sorted fraction (not recorded which). This clonotype was obtained from a human donor in good health. The chain recombines TRBV7-8 with TRBJ2-7; D gene uncertain. This chain's CDR3 is CASSLGSVLSFSNEQYF. The CDR3 region has the DNA TGTGCCAGCAGCTTAGGGTCGGTCCTATCGTTCAGTAACGAGCAGTACTTC.